A selection of T cell receptor beta chains follows, all from one sample in a study of blood T cell repertoires in COVID-19. The protocol was immunoSEQ multiplex PCR, while the TCRdb copy is restricted to in-frame clones and leaves out a portion. The profile shows some 75,000 clones, more than 70% of them singletons. Sequences were obtained from peripheral blood. The receptors stem from a man aged 70 or older with active or convalescent COVID-19. Each CDR3 is given with its conserved first and last residue. The order of the fields is V gene, J gene, clone size, D gene, CDR3 DNA, CDR3 protein. D genes are given only for firm matches. Where a row states a size, it is once, few, many or the class of an expanded clone; other rows omit it.

>TRBV30|TRBJ2-6|.|.
TGTGCCTGTACCAGCCAGGGAGGCTCTGGGGCCAACGTCCTGACTTTC
CACTSQGGSGANVLTF
>TRBV30|TRBJ1-2|once|.
TGTGCCTGGAGGGGAGGAGGCTACACCTTC
CAWRGGGYTF
>TRBV11-2|TRBJ1-2|.|.
TGTGCCAGCAGCTTAGATCGCCCCTGGGGAGGGAGCTATGGCTACACCTTC
CASSLDRPWGGSYGYTF
>TRBV5-8|TRBJ1-6|few|.
TGTGCCGCCACCCACAGGGCCGGCTCACCCCTCCACTTT
CAATHRAGSPLHF
>TRBV4-1|TRBJ2-1|.|TRBD2
TGCGCCAGCAGCCCCACGACCACTAGCGGTTCCTACAATGAGCAGTTCTTC
CASSPTTTSGSYNEQFF
>TRBV27|TRBJ1-6|.|TRBD1
TGTGCCAGCAGTAGGGACAGTCGCTCCTATAATTCACCCCTCCACTTT
CASSRDSRSYNSPLHF
>TRBV10-1|TRBJ1-1|.|.
TGCGCCAGCAGTGAGTCCGGCGGGGTGACTGAAGCTTTCTTT
CASSESGGVTEAFF
>TRBV3-1/TRBV3-2|TRBJ2-4|.|.
TGTGCCAGCAGCCAAGATCACACCGGACTAGCCAAAAACATTCAGTACTTC
CASSQDHTGLAKNIQYF
>TRBV10-3|TRBJ2-7|.|.
TGTGCCATCAGTGAACAGGGATGGGGCGAGCAGTACTTC
CAISEQGWGEQYF
>TRBV7-9|TRBJ2-3|.|.
TGTGCCAGCAGCTTAATCGGGGGAAAACCAGATACGCAGTATTTT
CASSLIGGKPDTQYF
>TRBV3-1/TRBV3-2|TRBJ2-7|.|.
TGTGCCAGCAGCCAAAATACAGGGCCCTACGAGCAGTACTTC
CASSQNTGPYEQYF
>TRBV19|TRBJ2-7|few|TRBD1
TGTGCCAGTAGTATCGGTATAGCAGGGGGCCTAACTTACGAGCAGTACTTC
CASSIGIAGGLTYEQYF
>TRBV11-2|TRBJ1-2|.|.
TGTGCCAGCAGACCAGCAGGTGATGGGTTCGGCTACACCTTC
CASRPAGDGFGYTF
>TRBV21-1|TRBJ1-5|.|.
TGTGCCAGCCAACCTCCTGAGGGGGCAGGGCAGCCCCAGCATTTT
CASQPPEGAGQPQHF
>TRBV11-2|TRBJ2-3|.|TRBD1
TGTGCCAGCAGCTTAATTGGACAGGGTGATACGCAGTATTTT
CASSLIGQGDTQYF
>TRBV11-2|TRBJ2-1|.|.
TGTGCCAGCAGCTTAGGGGCAGGGGCTTACGTTGAGCAGTTCTTC
CASSLGAGAYVEQFF
>TRBV5-1|TRBJ2-3|once|.
TGCGCCAGCAGTCAGACACTAGGGACAGATACGCAGTATTTT
CASSQTLGTDTQYF
>TRBV15|TRBJ1-1|.|.
TGTGCCACCAGCAGGGTGACAGGGAACACTGAAGCTTTCTTT
CATSRVTGNTEAFF
>TRBV18|TRBJ2-7|.|.
TGTGCCAGCTCCACCGGGGCGGGGTCGGGCGAGCAGTACTTC
CASSTGAGSGEQYF
>TRBV6-4|TRBJ1-6|.|TRBD1
TGTGCCAGCAGCGCCGCGACAGGGGGTAATTCACCCCTCCACTTT
CASSAATGGNSPLHF
>TRBV27|TRBJ1-1|.|TRBD1
TGTGCCAGCAGTTTAAGATGGGGACAGGGTCAAGCTTTCTTT
CASSLRWGQGQAFF
>TRBV7-9|TRBJ2-1|.|.
TGTGCCAGCACGGCGGGGAACAATGAGCAGTTCTTC
CASTAGNNEQFF
>TRBV3-1/TRBV3-2|TRBJ2-3|.|TRBD1
TGTGCCAGCAGCCCCCGGACAGGGGGCCCAGATACGCAGTATTTT
CASSPRTGGPDTQYF
>TRBV19|TRBJ2-1|.|.
TGTGCCAGTAAGGGGACTTATAGCAGTCGGCAGTTCTTC
CASKGTYSSRQFF
>TRBV7-9|TRBJ1-4|.|.
TGTGCCAGCAGCTTAGTCAGAACAACTAATGAAAAACTGTTTTTT
CASSLVRTTNEKLFF
>TRBV4-1|TRBJ2-7|few|TRBD1
TGCGCCAGCAGCCAAGATCGGACAGGGCCAAGGGGCGAGCAGTACTTC
CASSQDRTGPRGEQYF
>TRBV7-9|TRBJ1-1|.|TRBD1
TGTGCCAGCAGCCTACGGACAGGCCTGAACACTGAAGCTTTCTTT
CASSLRTGLNTEAFF
>TRBV5-1|TRBJ2-7|.|TRBD1
TGCGCCAGCAGCTTGGGTCGGGACAGGGTCGATGGTAGGCAGTACTTC
CASSLGRDRVDGRQYF
>TRBV5-1|TRBJ2-1|.|TRBD1
TGCGCCAGCAGCTTGGTGGGACAGGGGGCGGCGAATGAGCAGTTCTTC
CASSLVGQGAANEQFF
>TRBV5-6|TRBJ2-7|.|TRBD1
TGTGCCAGCAGCTTGGCCGGGACAGGGAAAAGCGACGAGCAGTACTTC
CASSLAGTGKSDEQYF
>TRBV27|TRBJ1-1|.|.
TGTGCCAGCAGTCTTACCAGGGAAGTGAACACTGAAGCTTTCTTT
CASSLTREVNTEAFF
>TRBV3-1/TRBV3-2|TRBJ2-7|.|.
TGTGCCAGCAGCCGCGGGACAGACCCCTACGAGCAGTACTTC
CASSRGTDPYEQYF
>TRBV3-1/TRBV3-2|TRBJ2-1|.|TRBD2
TGTGCCAGCAGCCGTTCCGGGACTAGCGGGTACAATGAGCAGTTCTTC
CASSRSGTSGYNEQFF
>TRBV7-6|TRBJ2-7|.|TRBD2
TGTGCCAGCAGCTTAGCGGCTAGCGGGGGGTACGAGCAGTACTTC
CASSLAASGGYEQYF
>TRBV5-6|TRBJ2-7|.|.
TGTGCCAGCAGCTTGCGACATGGTACCTACGAGCAGTACTTC
CASSLRHGTYEQYF
>TRBV10-2|TRBJ1-3|.|.
TGCGCCAGCAGTGAGTCCAGGGCCCCTGGAAACACCATATATTTT
CASSESRAPGNTIYF
>TRBV29-1|TRBJ1-2|.|TRBD1
TGCAGCGTTGTTAGGACAGGGGTTAATCGCTACACCTTC
CSVVRTGVNRYTF
>TRBV19|TRBJ1-5|.|TRBD1
TGTGCCAGTAGTAGCTGGACAGGGGGGCAGAGTCAGCCCCAGCATTTT
CASSSWTGGQSQPQHF
>TRBV5-1|TRBJ1-1|.|.
TGCGCCAGCAGCGCAACAGCGAACACTGAAGCTTTCTTT
CASSATANTEAFF
>TRBV12-3/TRBV12-4|TRBJ1-1|.|TRBD1
TGTGCCAGCACCGGGACAGAGAACACTGAAGCTTTCTTT
CASTGTENTEAFF
>TRBV2|TRBJ2-3|.|.
TGTGCCAGCGGGAGGCGGCTAAGCACAGATACGCAGTATTTT
CASGRRLSTDTQYF
>TRBV12-3/TRBV12-4|TRBJ1-2|.|TRBD1
TGTGCCAGCAAGCCCGGGACAGGCTATGGCTACACCTTC
CASKPGTGYGYTF
>TRBV27|TRBJ2-2|.|.
TGTGCCAGCAGTTTATCGTCGGGGGGGGAGCTGTTTTTT
CASSLSSGGELFF
>TRBV4-1|TRBJ2-7|few|.
TGCGCCAGCAGCCAAACGGAGATCTACGAGCAGTACTTC
CASSQTEIYEQYF
>TRBV9|TRBJ2-5|.|.
TGTGCCAGCAGCGTAGGGACATACCAAGAGACCCAGTACTTC
CASSVGTYQETQYF
>TRBV29-1|TRBJ1-4|.|TRBD1
TGCAGCGTTAAGTACAGGGGAGATGAAAAACTGTTTTTT
CSVKYRGDEKLFF
>TRBV2|TRBJ2-1|.|.
TGTGCCAGCAGTCCAGCAACTAGTTACAATGAGCAGTTCTTC
CASSPATSYNEQFF
>TRBV7-9|TRBJ2-1|.|TRBD1
TGTGCCAGCAGCTTGAAAACAGGGGGCTGGATTGAGCAGTTCTTC
CASSLKTGGWIEQFF
>TRBV28|TRBJ1-6|.|.
TGTGCCAGCAGCAAGCCGGGACACCCTAATTCACCCCTCCACTTT
CASSKPGHPNSPLHF
>TRBV19|TRBJ1-5|few|.
TGTGCCAGTAGTCTGAGAGGAGGGTATGAGCCCCAGCATTTT
CASSLRGGYEPQHF
>TRBV6-1|TRBJ2-3|.|.
TGTGCCAGCAGTGAATGGGGCCCCGGGGATACGCAGTATTTT
CASSEWGPGDTQYF
>TRBV10-1|TRBJ2-3|.|TRBD2
TGCGCCAGCACGGGGACTAGCGGCCCCACAGATACGCAGTATTTT
CASTGTSGPTDTQYF
>TRBV30|TRBJ2-3|.|.
TGTGCCTGGTCGACTAGCCGGAGGGAGGGGGAGTATTTT
CAWSTSRREGEYF
>TRBV12-3/TRBV12-4|TRBJ2-3|.|.
TGTGCCAGCAGTCCAACAGATACGCAGTATTTT
CASSPTDTQYF
>TRBV27|TRBJ1-5|.|.
TGTGCCAGCAGTTTAGTAGGGGTTCTGGGGAATCAGCCCCAGCATTTT
CASSLVGVLGNQPQHF
>TRBV12-3/TRBV12-4|TRBJ2-2|once|.
TGTGCCAGCGGCCTCAACACCGGGGAGCTGTTTTTT
CASGLNTGELFF
>TRBV5-1|TRBJ2-6|.|.
TGCGCCAGCAGCACTCAGGACTCTGGGGCCAACGTCCTGACTTTC
CASSTQDSGANVLTF
>TRBV24-1|TRBJ2-1|.|TRBD1
TGTGCCACCAGTGACCCCGGGACAGGGGGAACCTTTGAGCAGTTCTTC
CATSDPGTGGTFEQFF
>TRBV6-4|TRBJ2-5|once|.
TGTGCCCGCGGGACTTCTGGACAAGAGACCCAGTACTTC
CARGTSGQETQYF